These 23 T cell receptor beta chains came from one sample sequenced in a study of blood T cells in healthy people across ages (dated by TCRdb to about 2015). Libraries came from 5' RACE. These reads were obtained on an Illumina HiSeq 2500. A second PCR of roughly 7 to 12 cycles was performed with a sample-barcoded 5' primer and a J-beta primer mix. The public reads were reanalyzed by TCRdb: fastp trimming at Q25, MiXCR alignment, in-frame beta chains only. Rows merge per CDR3 protein into single entries with the most common DNA and genes. This sample holds 700,000 or so distinct CDR3 sequences; 20% to 25% were observed only once. Roughly 22% of the sample is held by the ten biggest clonotypes. Sequencing input: blood. The receptors originated from a man in his 70s in good health.

The chain links TRBV21-1 to TRBJ2-3; the D segment call TRBD2 is taken from the table without a DNA check. TRBV21-1 is listed as a pseudogene. The CDR3 has 19 amino acids. CDR3 nucleotides: TGTGCCAGCAGCAAAGCTGGCGCGACGGCGGGAGGCGGCGGAGATACGCAGTATTTT. This codes for CASSKAGATAGGGGDTQYF.

The V call is TRBV4-2, the J call TRBJ2-2, with 7 bases matching TRBD2. From germline, CDR1 is LGHNA and CDR2 YNFKEQ. This CDR3 is 14 amino acids long. V lost 5 bases to trimming and J lost 3 bases; unmatched junction nucleotides: 3. CDR3: CASSKGLDTGELFF. The CDR3 DNA follows: TGTGCCAGCAGCAAAGGACTAGACACCGGGGAGCTGTTTTTT.

This clonotype occurred many times. The CDR3 nucleotides read TGTGCCAGCAGCTCCATGGGCGGGACAACAGAGCAGTACTTC. Amino acid sequence: CASSSMGGTTEQYF. The chain recombines TRBV7-9 with TRBJ2-5, with D perhaps being TRBD1 or TRBD2 (6 bases each). V lost 4 bases and J 11 bases, leaving 20 bases between the germline ends. Germline loops: CDR1 SEHNR, CDR2 FQNEAQ (reference sequence). This CDR3 region has 14 residues.

In regard to this clonotype: A read error may produce the germline difference seen at one junction end. The chain joins TRBV3-1 to TRBJ1-4, with D maybe TRBD1 (5 bases). In germline, CDR1 is LGHDT, CDR2 YNNKEL (reference sequence). This CDR3 spans 12 amino acids. In DNA, the CDR3 is TGCGCATCGGGGCAGAGTAATGAAAAACTGTTTTTT. Its translation is CASGQSNEKLFF. Based on the CDR3 plus reference TRBV3-1 and TRBJ1-4, the full variable domain is DTAVSQTPKYLVTQMGNDKSIKCEQNLGHDTMYWYKQDSKKFLKIMFSYNNKELIINETVPNRFSPKSPDKAHLNLHINSLELGDSAVYFCASGQSNEKLFFGSGTQLSVL.

A few counts support this clonotype. The CDR3 here is CASSFVPGAGGTDTQYF. The CDR3 DNA follows: TGCGCCAGCAGCTTCGTCCCGGGAGCGGGAGGCACAGATACGCAGTATTTT. V usage is TRBV5-1 and J usage is TRBJ2-3, with 8 bases that match TRBD2. This CDR3 comprises 17 residues. The V segment lost 2 bases and the J segment 1 base; nucleotides outside the gene matches: 9. Germline CDR1 is SGHRS and CDR2 is YFSETQ.

This clonotype was picked up one time. The rearrangement joins TRBV12-3 or TRBV12-4 to TRBJ1-5; TRBD1 aligns across 7 bases. The CDR3 totals 15 residues. After removal of 4 bases from V and 10 bases from J, the junction contained 13 bases not matched to a gene. CDR3 in amino acids: CASSSRAGQKIPQHF. CDR3 DNA: TGTGCCAGCAGTTCCCGTGCGGGACAGAAAATTCCCCAGCATTTT.

This clonotype was seen only a few times. V and J are TRBV14 and TRBJ1-2; TRBD1 matches at 7 bases. The CDR3 sequence is 19 residues long. J gave up 7 bases and V 0 bases, and 20 bases lay outside the gene matches. Germline CDR1 and CDR2: SGHDN and FVKESK. The CDR3 sequence is CASSQDPGTVHTRLTGYTF. The CDR3 DNA follows: TGTGCCAGCAGCCAAGATCCCGGGACAGTTCATACCCGCCTGACTGGCTACACCTTC.

This clonotype was seen a few times. The rearrangement links TRBV12-5 to TRBJ1-2; TRBD1 might be the D (5 bases). Trimming shortened V by 6 bases and J by 4 bases, and 15 bases separated the two germline ends. Germline V gene sequence: CDR1 LGHNT, CDR2 FRNRAP. CDR3 length: 14 residues. The CDR3 nucleotides read TGTGCTAGTGGGCCCGGGGCTCACGCCTATGGCTACACCTTC. Translated, it gives CASGPGAHAYGYTF. The complete variable domain, with remaining parts taken from reference TRBV12-5 and TRBJ1-2, reads DARVTQTPRHKVTEMGQEVTMRCQPILGHNTVFWYRQTMMQGLELLAYFRNRAPLDDSGMPKDRFSAEMPDATLATLKIQPSEPRDSAVYFCASGPGAHAYGYTFGSGTRLTVV.

This clonotype was picked up a small number of times. The chain has TRBV5-1 and TRBJ2-2; TRBD1 matches at 7 bases. This CDR3 region has 15 residues. The germline gives CDR1 SGHRS, CDR2 YFSETQ. After removal of 7 bases from V and 2 bases from J, the junction contained 8 bases not matched to a gene. The CDR3 here is CASHQRQGNTGELFF. CDR3 coding DNA: TGCGCCAGCCACCAAAGACAGGGAAACACCGGGGAGCTGTTTTTT.

This clonotype was counted only a few times. V gene TRBV27 combines with J gene TRBJ2-3; D ambiguous. V lost 8 bases and J 1 base, leaving 13 bases between the germline ends. The germline CDR1 and CDR2 sequences are MNHEY and SMNVEV (reference sequence). This CDR3 has 14 amino acids. CDR3 protein: CASSIRQGTDTQYF. Written as DNA, the CDR3 is TGTGCCAGCTCAATAAGGCAGGGCACAGATACGCAGTATTTT.

This clonotype was picked up a small number of times. The chain couples TRBV7-8 to TRBJ2-2, with D possibly being TRBD2 (5 bases). CDR1 SGHVS and CDR2 FQNEAQ come from the germline V gene. CDR3 size: 16 residues. V was cut by 1 base and J by 4 bases, with 13 bases left in between. CDR3 DNA sequence: TGTGCCAGCAGCTTAGTTTCCGGCGGGTCCACCGGGGAGCTGTTTTTT. Protein sequence: CASSLVSGGSTGELFF.

This clonotype was observed a handful of times. The chain combines TRBV11-2 with TRBJ2-1, with TRBD2 matching over 12 bases. The ends lost 7 bases at V and 7 bases at J; junction bases unmatched: 8. The CDR3 runs 15 residues. Germline CDR1 is SGHAT and CDR2 is FQNNGV. In DNA form, the CDR3 reads TGTGCCAGCATCCTAGCGGGGGGGCCGAGAAATGAGCAGTTCTTC. This gives the protein CASILAGGPRNEQFF.

The sample holds one count of this clonotype. The chain links TRBV12-3 or TRBV12-4 to TRBJ1-3; unclear D gene. Trimming stripped 3 bases from V and 0 bases from J, with 12 bases between. The CDR3 is 16 residues long. For the CDR3, the DNA is TGTGCCAGCAGTTTGACCTGGATCGGCTCTGGAAACACCATATATTTT. This encodes CASSLTWIGSGNTIYF.

This clonotype appeared a few times. V gene TRBV25-1 combines with J gene TRBJ1-2, with TRBD1 matching 8 bases. In germline, CDR1 is MGHDK, CDR2 SYGVNS. Trimming took 2 bases from V and 6 from J; bases not matched to a gene: 5. The CDR3 is 14 residues long. The CDR3 DNA reads TGTGCCAGCAGTGAACCCGGACAGGGCGATGGCTACACCTTC. Protein sequence: CASSEPGQGDGYTF.

Only a few counts were recorded for this clonotype. The chain has TRBV5-1 and TRBJ2-1, with 9 bases matching TRBD1. V shed 0 bases, J shed 6 bases, and the junction held 4 bases outside the gene matches. This CDR3 has 15 amino acids. In germline, CDR1 is SGHRS, CDR2 YFSETQ. The CDR3 DNA reads as TGCGCCAGCAGCTTGGGGGACAGGGCGGCCAATGAGCAGTTCTTC. Amino acid sequence: CASSLGDRAANEQFF.

This chain joins TRBV20-1 and TRBJ2-1, with D perhaps given as TRBD1 or TRBD2 (5 bases each). CDR1 and CDR2 from the germline V gene are DFQATT and SNEGSKA (reference sequence). CDR3 length: 13 residues. The V and J ends lost 6 bases and 10 bases respectively, with 19 bases between them. CDR3 nucleotides: TGCAGTGCGCCCGGGGCCCAAGATATCGAGCAGTTCTTC. It translates to CSAPGAQDIEQFF.

The chain combines TRBV28 with TRBJ2-5, with TRBD1 identical over 8 bases. The ends lost 5 bases at V and 7 bases at J; junction bases unmatched: 15. The germline gives CDR1 MDHEN, CDR2 SYDVKM. This CDR3 has 16 residues. The CDR3 bases are TGTGCCAGCAGTAGGGCCGGGACAGGATCTACAGGGACCCAGTACTTC. Protein product: CASSRAGTGSTGTQYF.

This clonotype has only a few counts. This chain uses TRBV7-2 with TRBJ2-1; D unresolved. The CDR3 is 14 residues long. Germline CDR1 and CDR2: SGHTA and FQGNSA. V was pared by 5 bases and J by 0 bases, with 8 bases between. The CDR3 DNA is TGTGCCAGCAGCCCTCATAGCTCCTACAATGAGCAGTTCTTC. Translation: CASSPHSSYNEQFF. Complete variable domain (other parts from reference TRBV7-2 and TRBJ2-1): GAGVSQSPSNKVTEKGKDVELRCDPISGHTALYWYRQSLGQGLEFLIYFQGNSAPDKSGLPSDRFSAERTGGSVSTLTIQRTQQEDSAVYLCASSPHSSYNEQFFGPGTRLTVL.

The rearrangement uses TRBV12-3 or TRBV12-4 and TRBJ1-2; 8 bases align to TRBD1. The CDR3 has 13 residues. J gave up 6 bases and V 7 bases, and 7 bases lay outside the gene matches. Here the CDR3 DNA reads TGTGCCAGCACTGGACAGGGAGTACATGGCTACACCTTC. This gives the protein CASTGQGVHGYTF.

As regards this clonotype: The junction does not match germline at one end; this may be a read error. The J gene is TRBJ2-4, the V gene TRBV28; D could derive from TRBD1 or TRBD2 (5 bases each). CDR3 length: 15 residues. Germline V gene data show CDR1 as MDHEN and CDR2 as SYDVKM. The DNA for the CDR3 is TGTGCCAGCAGAGGGACGGCTCTAGCCAAAAACATTCAGTGCTTC. It is translated as CASRGTALAKNIQCF.

This chain uses TRBV20-1 with TRBJ2-3; TRBD1 aligns across 11 bases. Germline CDR1 DFQATT, CDR2 SNEGSKA (reference sequence). This CDR3 comprises 16 residues. J lost 3 bases, V lost 0 bases, and 5 bases had no gene match. The CDR3 spells CSARDPRDRGTDTQYF. In DNA, the CDR3 is TGCAGTGCTAGAGATCCACGGGACAGGGGGACAGATACGCAGTATTTT.

The V and J genes are TRBV5-1 and TRBJ2-1, with a tentative D call TRBD1 (5 bases). Germline V gives CDR1 SGHRS, CDR2 YFSETQ. The V and J ends lost 0 bases and 10 bases respectively, with 11 bases between them. The CDR3 extends over 13 amino acids. The CDR3 bases are TGCGCCAGCAGCTTGGACCAAAGGGGAGAGCAGTTCTTC. It is translated as CASSLDQRGEQFF.

V is TRBV4-1 and J is TRBJ1-1; D not certain. This CDR3 has 13 amino acids. Trimming pared 0 bases from V and 8 bases from J, leaving 10 bases between. CDR1 and CDR2 from the germline V gene are MGHRA and YSYEKL. CDR3 sequence (DNA): TGCGCCAGCAGCCAAGATGGCAGAGAAGAAGCTTTCTTT. As protein: CASSQDGREEAFF.